This TCR beta chain came from a study of shared clonotypes between healthy human individuals. None of the donors, who were healthy HIV-negative adults, had recently had acute infections or vaccinations. Study-level points and caveats: Non-shared clonotypes were found to have lower generation probabilities than the clonotypes that were shared by all four of the sorted-subset donors.

Assay: immunoSEQ multiplex PCR; the TCRdb copy retains only in-frame clones and omits some. Of 600,000 to 750,000 clones in the sample, 55% to 75% were seen once. Regarding this clone: Its target is unknown.

The source of this sequence is a woman under 40 in good health. Sequenced input: memory CD4+ T cells sorted from blood. As to subset: CD45RA-negative fraction.

The CDR3 loop is CASSLVSPFTGELFF. The CDR3 bases are TGTGCCAGCAGCTTGGTCTCGCCCTTCACCGGGGAGCTGTTTTTT. The rearrangement joins TRBV5-8 to TRBJ2-2, with no clear D. The CDR3 is 15 amino acids. The V and J ends lost 0 bases and 4 bases respectively, with 10 bases between them. Per germline, CDR1 SGHTS and CDR2 YDEGEE. Full variable domain (rest looked up from reference TRBV5-8 and TRBJ2-2): EAGVTQSPTHLIKTRGQQATLRCSPISGHTSVYWYQQALGLGLQFLLWYDEGEERNRGNFPPRFSGRQFPNYSSELNVNALELEDSALYLCASSLVSPFTGELFFGEGSRLTVL.